This T cell receptor (beta chain) was recovered during a study of OX40 agonist ivuxolimab in advanced cancers. The germline CDR1 and CDR2 sequences are SGHVS and FNYEAQ. This CDR3 contains 18 residues. The junction had 9 bases not matched to a gene; V was cut back by 1 base and J by 4 bases. Sequencing used immunoSEQ multiplex PCR; TCRdb keeps in-frame clones, though not all of them. The sample lists 57,000 or so clones, 80% to 85% seen once, with approximately 4.2% in the top ten. The sequences come from CD4+ or CD8+ T cells sorted from blood, collected in a trial of the OX40 agonist ivuxolimab. The chain combines TRBV7-6 with TRBJ2-1; TRBD2 matches 11 bases. This TCR was sampled from an adult with an advanced solid tumor such as melanoma, head and neck, liver or kidney cancer. The CDR3 spells CASSLVTGLAVPYNEQFF. The CDR3 DNA follows: TGTGCCAGCAGCTTAGTGACGGGACTAGCGGTTCCTTACAATGAGCAGTTCTTC.